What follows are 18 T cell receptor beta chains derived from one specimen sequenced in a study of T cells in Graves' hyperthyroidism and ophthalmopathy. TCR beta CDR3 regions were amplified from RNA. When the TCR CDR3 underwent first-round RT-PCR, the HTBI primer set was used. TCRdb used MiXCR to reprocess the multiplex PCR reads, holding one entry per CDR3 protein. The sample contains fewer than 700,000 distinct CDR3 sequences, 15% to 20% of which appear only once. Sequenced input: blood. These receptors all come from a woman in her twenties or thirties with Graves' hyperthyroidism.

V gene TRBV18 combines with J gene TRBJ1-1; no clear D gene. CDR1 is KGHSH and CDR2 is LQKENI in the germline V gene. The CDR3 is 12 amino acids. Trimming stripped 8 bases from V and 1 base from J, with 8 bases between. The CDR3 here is CASPLRNTEAFF. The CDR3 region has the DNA TGTGCCAGCCCACTACGGAACACTGAAGCTTTCTTT.

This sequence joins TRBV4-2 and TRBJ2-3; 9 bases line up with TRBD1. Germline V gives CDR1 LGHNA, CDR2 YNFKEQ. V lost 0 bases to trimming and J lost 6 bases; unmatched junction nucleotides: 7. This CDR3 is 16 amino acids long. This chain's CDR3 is CASSQDRQGVGDTQYF. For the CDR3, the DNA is TGTGCCAGCAGCCAAGATCGACAGGGGGTGGGGGATACGCAGTATTTT.

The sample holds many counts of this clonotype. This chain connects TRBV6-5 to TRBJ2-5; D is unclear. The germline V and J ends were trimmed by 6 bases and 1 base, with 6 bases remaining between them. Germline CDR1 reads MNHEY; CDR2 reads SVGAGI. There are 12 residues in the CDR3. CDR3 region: CASRGSQETQYF. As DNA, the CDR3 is TGTGCCAGCAGGGGTTCCCAAGAGACCCAGTACTTC.

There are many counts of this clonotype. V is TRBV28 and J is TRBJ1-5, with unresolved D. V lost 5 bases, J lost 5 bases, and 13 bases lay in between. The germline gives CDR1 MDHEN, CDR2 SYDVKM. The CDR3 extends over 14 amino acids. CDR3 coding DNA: TGTGCCAGCAGTCTAATAGACCGGGATCAGCCCCAGCATTTT. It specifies CASSLIDRDQPQHF.

For the CDR3, the DNA is TGTGCCAGCAGTATCCGGCCCGTAGCGGGAGACTCCTACAATGAGCAGTTCTTC. Its protein product is CASSIRPVAGDSYNEQFF. The V and J genes are TRBV28 and TRBJ2-1, with 9 bases matching TRBD2. Germline loops: CDR1 MDHEN, CDR2 SYDVKM. Trimming took 5 bases from V and 0 from J; bases not matched to a gene: 11. The CDR3 loop spans 18 amino acids.

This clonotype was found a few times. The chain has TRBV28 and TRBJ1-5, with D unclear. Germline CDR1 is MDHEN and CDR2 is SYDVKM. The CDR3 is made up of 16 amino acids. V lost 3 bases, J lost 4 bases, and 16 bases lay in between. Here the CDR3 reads CASSFRGIASNQPQHF. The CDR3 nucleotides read TGTGCCAGCAGTTTCCGTGGTATCGCTAGTAATCAGCCCCAGCATTTT.

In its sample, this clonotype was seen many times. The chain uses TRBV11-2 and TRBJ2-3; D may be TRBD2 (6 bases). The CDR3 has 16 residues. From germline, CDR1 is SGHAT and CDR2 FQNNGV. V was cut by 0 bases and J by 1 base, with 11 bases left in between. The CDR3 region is CASSLDLGGGTDTQYF. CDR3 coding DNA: TGTGCCAGCAGCTTAGATCTAGGAGGGGGCACAGATACGCAGTATTTT.

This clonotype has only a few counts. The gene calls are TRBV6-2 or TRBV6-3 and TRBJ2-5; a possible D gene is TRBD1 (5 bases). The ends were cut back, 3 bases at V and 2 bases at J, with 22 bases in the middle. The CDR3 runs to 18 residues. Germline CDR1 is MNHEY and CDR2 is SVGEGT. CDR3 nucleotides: TGTGCCAGCAGTTATTGCAGGGCCCTAAACCCCCAACAAGAGACCCAGTACTTC. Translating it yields CASSYCRALNPQQETQYF.

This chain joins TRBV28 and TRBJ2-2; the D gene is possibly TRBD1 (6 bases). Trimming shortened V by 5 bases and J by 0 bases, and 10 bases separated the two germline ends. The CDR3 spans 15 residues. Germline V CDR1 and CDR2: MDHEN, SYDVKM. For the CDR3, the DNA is TGTGCCAGCAGTCTTCGGGACACGAACACCGGGGAGCTGTTTTTT. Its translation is CASSLRDTNTGELFF.

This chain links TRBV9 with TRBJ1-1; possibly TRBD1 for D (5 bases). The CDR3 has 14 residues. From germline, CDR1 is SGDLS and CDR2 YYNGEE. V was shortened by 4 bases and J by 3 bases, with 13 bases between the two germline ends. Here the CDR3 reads CASSSSDTYTEAFF. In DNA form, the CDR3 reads TGTGCCAGCAGCTCATCGGACACCTACACTGAAGCTTTCTTT.

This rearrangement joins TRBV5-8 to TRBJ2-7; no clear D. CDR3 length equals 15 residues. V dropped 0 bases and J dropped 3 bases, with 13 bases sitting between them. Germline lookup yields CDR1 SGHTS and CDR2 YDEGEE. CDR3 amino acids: CASSLEGNSVYEQYF. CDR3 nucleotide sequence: TGTGCCAGCAGCTTGGAAGGGAATTCGGTCTACGAGCAGTACTTC. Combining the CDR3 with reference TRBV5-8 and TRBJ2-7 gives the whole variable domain EAGVTQSPTHLIKTRGQQATLRCSPISGHTSVYWYQQALGLGLQFLLWYDEGEERNRGNFPPRFSGRQFPNYSSELNVNALELEDSALYLCASSLEGNSVYEQYFGPGTRLTVT.

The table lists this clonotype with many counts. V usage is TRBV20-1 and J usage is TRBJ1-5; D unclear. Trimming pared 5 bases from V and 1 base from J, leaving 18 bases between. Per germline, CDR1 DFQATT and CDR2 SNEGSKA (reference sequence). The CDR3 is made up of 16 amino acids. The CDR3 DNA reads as TGCAGTGCTGCCCGATATGGGTGGGGAAGCAATCAGCCCCAGCATTTT. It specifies CSAARYGWGSNQPQHF.

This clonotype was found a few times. This CDR3 is CAISYSGRPRGEQFF. DNA for the CDR3: TGTGCCATCAGTTATAGCGGGCGCCCAAGGGGTGAGCAGTTCTTC. The V and J genes are TRBV10-3 and TRBJ2-1; 7 positions agree with TRBD2. CDR1 and CDR2 from the germline V gene are ENHRY and SYGVKD. The trim removed 5 bases at V and 9 bases at J, leaving 13 bases unmatched. The CDR3 totals 15 residues.

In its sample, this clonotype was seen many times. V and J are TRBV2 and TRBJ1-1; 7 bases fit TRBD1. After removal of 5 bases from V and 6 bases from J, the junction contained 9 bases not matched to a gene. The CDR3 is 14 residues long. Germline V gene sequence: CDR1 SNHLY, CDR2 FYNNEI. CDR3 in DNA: TGTGCCAGCAGTTCCACGGGACAGACGGCTGAAGCTTTCTTT. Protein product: CASSSTGQTAEAFF. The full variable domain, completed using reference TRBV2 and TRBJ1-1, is EPEVTQTPSHQVTQMGQEVILRCVPISNHLYFYWYRQILGQKVEFLVSFYNNEISEKSEIFDDQFSVERPDGSNFTLKIRSTKLEDSAMYFCASSSTGQTAEAFFGQGTRLTVV.

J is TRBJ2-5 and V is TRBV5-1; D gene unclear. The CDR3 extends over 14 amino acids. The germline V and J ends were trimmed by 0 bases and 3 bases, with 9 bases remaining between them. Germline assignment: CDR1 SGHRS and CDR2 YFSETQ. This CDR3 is CASSLGGSEETQYF. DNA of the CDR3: TGCGCCAGCAGCTTGGGCGGCAGCGAAGAGACCCAGTACTTC.

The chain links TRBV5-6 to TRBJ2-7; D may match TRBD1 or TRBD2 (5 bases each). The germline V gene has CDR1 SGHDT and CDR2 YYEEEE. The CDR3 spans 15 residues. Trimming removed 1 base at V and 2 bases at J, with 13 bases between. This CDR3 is CASSLTFGAAYEQYF. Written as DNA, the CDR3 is TGTGCCAGCAGCTTGACCTTCGGGGCCGCCTACGAGCAGTACTTC.

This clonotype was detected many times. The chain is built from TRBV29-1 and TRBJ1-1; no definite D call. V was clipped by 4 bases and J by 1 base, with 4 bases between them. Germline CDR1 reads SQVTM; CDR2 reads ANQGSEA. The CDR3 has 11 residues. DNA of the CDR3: TGCAGCGTTGCCAGGAACACTGAAGCTTTCTTT. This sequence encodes CSVARNTEAFF.

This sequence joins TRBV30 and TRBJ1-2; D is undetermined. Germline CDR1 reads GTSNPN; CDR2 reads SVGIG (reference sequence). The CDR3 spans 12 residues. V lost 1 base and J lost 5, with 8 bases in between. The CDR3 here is CAWSESDYGYTF. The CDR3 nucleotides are TGTGCCTGGAGTGAATCGGATTATGGCTACACCTTC.